This TCR beta chain was sequenced during a study of T cells after yellow fever vaccination. Looking at the study overall: Preparation of the low-cell-number fractions used SMART-Seq v4 Ultra Low Input. Findings and caveats of the study: In post-booster samples, most primary-vaccination clones reappeared (about 97% CD4, roughly 90% CD8).

This clonotype was seen ten or more times. Antigen unknown. TCRdb independently ran MiXCR on the 5' RACE reads; one entry per CDR3 protein. In the table there are 60,000 or so distinct CDR3 sequences, 7.1% of which are singletons. Germline values: CDR1 DFQATT, CDR2 SNEGSKA (reference sequence). The CDR3 totals 16 residues. Trimming took 2 bases from V and 5 from J; bases not matched to a gene: 14. The chain joins TRBV20-1 to TRBJ2-5; TRBD1 matches 7 bases. This material consisted of CD8+ T cells sorted from PBMCs, taken on the day of the first yellow fever vaccination. The clonotype was recovered from a man between 18 and 29 years old who received the YFV17D yellow fever vaccine. The DNA of the CDR3 is TGCAGTGCTAGAACCCACGGAACAGGGGATTTGGAGACCCAGTACTTC. It codes for CSARTHGTGDLETQYF.